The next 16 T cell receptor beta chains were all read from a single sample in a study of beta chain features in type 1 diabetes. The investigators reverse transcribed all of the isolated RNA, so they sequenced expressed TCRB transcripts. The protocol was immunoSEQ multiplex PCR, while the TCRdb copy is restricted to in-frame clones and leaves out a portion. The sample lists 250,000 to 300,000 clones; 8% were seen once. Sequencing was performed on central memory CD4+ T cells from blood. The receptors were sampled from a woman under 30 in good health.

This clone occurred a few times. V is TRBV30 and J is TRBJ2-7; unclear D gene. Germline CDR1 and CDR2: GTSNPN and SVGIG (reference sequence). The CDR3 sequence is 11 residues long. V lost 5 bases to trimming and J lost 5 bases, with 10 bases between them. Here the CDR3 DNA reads TGTGCCTGGGCCGGTGGCCACGAGCAGTACTTC. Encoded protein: CAWAGGHEQYF.

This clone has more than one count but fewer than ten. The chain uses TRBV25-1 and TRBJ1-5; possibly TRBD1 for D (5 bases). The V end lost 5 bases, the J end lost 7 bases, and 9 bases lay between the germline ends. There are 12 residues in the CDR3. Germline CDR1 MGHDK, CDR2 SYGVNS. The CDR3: CASSRGEQPQHF. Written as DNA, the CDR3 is TGTGCCAGCAGTCGAGGGGAACAGCCCCAGCATTTT.

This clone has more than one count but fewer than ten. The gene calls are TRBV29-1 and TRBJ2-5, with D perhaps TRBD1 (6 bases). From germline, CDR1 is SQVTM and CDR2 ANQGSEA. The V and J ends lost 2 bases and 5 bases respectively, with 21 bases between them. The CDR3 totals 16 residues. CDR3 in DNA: TGCAGCGTTGAATCTCTTGGGGGCGCAGGTTCGGAGACCCAGTACTTC. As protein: CSVESLGGAGSETQYF.

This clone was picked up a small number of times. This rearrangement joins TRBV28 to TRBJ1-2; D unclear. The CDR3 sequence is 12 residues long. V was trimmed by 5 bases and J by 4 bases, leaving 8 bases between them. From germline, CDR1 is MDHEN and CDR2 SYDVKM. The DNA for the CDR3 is TGTGCCAGCAGTATTCAGTCCTATGGCTACACCTTC. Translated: CASSIQSYGYTF.

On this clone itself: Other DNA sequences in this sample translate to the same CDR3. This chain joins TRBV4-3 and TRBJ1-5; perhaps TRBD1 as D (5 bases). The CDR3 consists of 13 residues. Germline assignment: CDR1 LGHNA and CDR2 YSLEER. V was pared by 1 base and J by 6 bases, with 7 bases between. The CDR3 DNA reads TGCGCCAGCAGCCAAGTGCAGGGTCAGCCCCAGCATTTT. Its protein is CASSQVQGQPQHF.

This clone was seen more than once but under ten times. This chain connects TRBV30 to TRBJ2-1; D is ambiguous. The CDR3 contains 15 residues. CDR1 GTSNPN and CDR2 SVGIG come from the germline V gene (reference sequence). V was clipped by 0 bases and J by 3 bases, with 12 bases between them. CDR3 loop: CAWSVGGKVYNEQFF. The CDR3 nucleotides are TGTGCCTGGAGTGTTGGTGGGAAAGTCTACAATGAGCAGTTCTTC. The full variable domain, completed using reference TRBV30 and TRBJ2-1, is SQTIHQWPATLVQPVGSPLSLECTVEGTSNPNLYWYRQAAGRGLQLLFYSVGIGQISSEVPQNLSASRPQDRQFILSSKKLLLSDSGFYLCAWSVGGKVYNEQFFGPGTRLTVL.

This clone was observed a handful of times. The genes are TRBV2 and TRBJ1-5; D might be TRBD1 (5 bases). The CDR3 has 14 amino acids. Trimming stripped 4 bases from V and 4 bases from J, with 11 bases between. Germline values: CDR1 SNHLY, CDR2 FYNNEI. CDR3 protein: CASSAGTPNQPQHF. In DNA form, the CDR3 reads TGTGCCAGCAGTGCGGGGACGCCTAATCAGCCCCAGCATTTT.

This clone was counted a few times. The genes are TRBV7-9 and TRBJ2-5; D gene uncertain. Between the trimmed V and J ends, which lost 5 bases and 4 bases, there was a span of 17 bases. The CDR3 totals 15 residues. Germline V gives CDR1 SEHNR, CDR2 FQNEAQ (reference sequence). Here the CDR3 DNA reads TGTGCCAGCAGCCCCCTCACCGGTCTGATAGAGACCCAGTACTTC. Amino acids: CASSPLTGLIETQYF.

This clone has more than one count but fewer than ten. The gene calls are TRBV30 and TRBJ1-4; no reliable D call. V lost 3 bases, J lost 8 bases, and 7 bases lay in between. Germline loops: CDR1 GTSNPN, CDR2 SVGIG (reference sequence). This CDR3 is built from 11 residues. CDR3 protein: CAWSPGEKLFF. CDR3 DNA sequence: TGTGCCTGGAGCCCAGGCGAAAAACTGTTTTTT.

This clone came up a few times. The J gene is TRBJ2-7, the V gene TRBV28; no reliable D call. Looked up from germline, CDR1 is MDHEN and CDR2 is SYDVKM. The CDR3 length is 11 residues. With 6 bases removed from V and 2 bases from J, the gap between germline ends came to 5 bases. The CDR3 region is CASRETYEQYF. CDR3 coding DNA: TGTGCCAGCAGAGAGACCTACGAGCAGTACTTC.

CDR3 in amino acids: CASSLLTGAYGYTF. The CDR3 DNA follows: TGTGCCAGCAGCCTCCTGACAGGCGCCTATGGCTACACCTTC. The chain employs TRBV5-6 and TRBJ1-2, with a weak D call TRBD1 (6 bases). This CDR3 has 14 residues. Germline loops: CDR1 SGHDT, CDR2 YYEEEE. The germline V and J ends were trimmed by 4 bases and 4 bases, with 14 bases remaining between them. The full variable domain, with the rest looked up from reference TRBV5-6 and TRBJ1-2, is DAGVTQSPTHLIKTRGQQVTLRCSPKSGHDTVSWYQQALGQGPQFIFQYYEEEERQRGNFPDRFSGHQFPNYSSELNVNALLLGDSALYLCASSLLTGAYGYTFGSGTRLTVV.

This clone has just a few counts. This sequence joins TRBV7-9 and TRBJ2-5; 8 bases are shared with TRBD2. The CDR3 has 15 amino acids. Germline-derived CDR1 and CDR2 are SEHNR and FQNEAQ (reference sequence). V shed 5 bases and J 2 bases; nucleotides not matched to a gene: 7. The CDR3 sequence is CASSLPGLGQETQYF. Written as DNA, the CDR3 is TGTGCCAGCAGCCTACCGGGACTAGGGCAAGAGACCCAGTACTTC.

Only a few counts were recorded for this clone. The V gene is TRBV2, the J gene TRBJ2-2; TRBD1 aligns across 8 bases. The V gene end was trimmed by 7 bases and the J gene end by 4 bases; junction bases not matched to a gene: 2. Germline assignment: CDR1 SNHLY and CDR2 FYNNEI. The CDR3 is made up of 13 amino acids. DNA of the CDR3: TGTGCCAGCACAGGACAGGGCACCGGGGAGCTGTTTTTT. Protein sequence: CASTGQGTGELFF.

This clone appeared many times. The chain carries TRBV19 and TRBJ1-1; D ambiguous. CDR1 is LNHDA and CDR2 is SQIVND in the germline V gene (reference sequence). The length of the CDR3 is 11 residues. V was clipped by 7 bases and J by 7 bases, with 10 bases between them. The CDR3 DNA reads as TGTGCCAGTATGGGGAATCTTGAAGCTTTCTTT. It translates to CASMGNLEAFF.

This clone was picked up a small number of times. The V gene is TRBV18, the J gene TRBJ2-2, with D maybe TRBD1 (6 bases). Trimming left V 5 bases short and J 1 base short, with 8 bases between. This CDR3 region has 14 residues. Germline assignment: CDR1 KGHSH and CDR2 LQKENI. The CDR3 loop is CASSWTENTGELFF. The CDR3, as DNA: TGTGCCAGCTCATGGACAGAGAACACCGGGGAGCTGTTTTTT.

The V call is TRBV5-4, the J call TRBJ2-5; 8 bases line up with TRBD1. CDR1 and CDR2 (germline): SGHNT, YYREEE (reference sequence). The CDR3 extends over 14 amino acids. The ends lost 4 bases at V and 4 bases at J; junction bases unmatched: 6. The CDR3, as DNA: TGTGCCAGCAGCCGGGACAGGTTCGGAGAGACCCAGTACTTC. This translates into CASSRDRFGETQYF.